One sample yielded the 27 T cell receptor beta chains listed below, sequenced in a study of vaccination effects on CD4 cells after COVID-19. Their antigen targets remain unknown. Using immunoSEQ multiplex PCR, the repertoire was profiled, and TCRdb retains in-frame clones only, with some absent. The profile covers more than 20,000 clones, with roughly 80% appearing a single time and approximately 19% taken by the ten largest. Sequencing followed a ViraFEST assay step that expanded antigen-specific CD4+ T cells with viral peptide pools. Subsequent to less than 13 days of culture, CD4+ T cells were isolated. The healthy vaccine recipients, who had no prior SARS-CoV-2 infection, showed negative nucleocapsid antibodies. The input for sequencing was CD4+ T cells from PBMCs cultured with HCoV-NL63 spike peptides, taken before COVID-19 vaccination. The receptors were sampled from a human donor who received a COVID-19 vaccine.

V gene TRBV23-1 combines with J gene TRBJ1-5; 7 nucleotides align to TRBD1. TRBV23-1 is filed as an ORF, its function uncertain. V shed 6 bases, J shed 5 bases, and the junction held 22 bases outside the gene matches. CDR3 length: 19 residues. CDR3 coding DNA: TGCGCCAGCAGAATCAGGGGGTGGGCTGGCCTTGGGGGCGATCAGCCCCAGCATTTT. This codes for CASRIRGWAGLGGDQPQHF.

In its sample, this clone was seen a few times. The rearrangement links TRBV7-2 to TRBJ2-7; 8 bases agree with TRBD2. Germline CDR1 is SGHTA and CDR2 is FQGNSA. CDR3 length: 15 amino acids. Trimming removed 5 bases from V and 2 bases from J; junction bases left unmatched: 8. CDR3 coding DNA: TGTGCCAGCAGCCGTGCGGGGGGAGGAACCTACGAGCAGTACTTC. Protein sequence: CASSRAGGGTYEQYF.

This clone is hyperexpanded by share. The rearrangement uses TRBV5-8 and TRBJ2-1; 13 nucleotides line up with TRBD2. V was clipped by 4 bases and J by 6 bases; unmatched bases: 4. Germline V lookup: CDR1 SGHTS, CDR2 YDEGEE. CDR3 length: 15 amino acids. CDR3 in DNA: TGTGCCAGCAGCCCCGGGACTAGCGGGACCAATGAGCAGTTCTTC. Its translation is CASSPGTSGTNEQFF. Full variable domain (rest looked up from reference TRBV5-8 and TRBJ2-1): EAGVTQSPTHLIKTRGQQATLRCSPISGHTSVYWYQQALGLGLQFLLWYDEGEERNRGNFPPRFSGRQFPNYSSELNVNALELEDSALYLCASSPGTSGTNEQFFGPGTRLTVL.

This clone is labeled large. CDR3 sequence reads: CATSKDLLNYEQYF. In DNA, the CDR3 is TGTGCCACCAGCAAAGACTTGTTGAACTACGAGCAGTACTTC. The chain recombines TRBV15 with TRBJ2-7, with unresolved D. The CDR3 extends over 14 amino acids. Between the trimmed V and J ends, which lost 4 bases and 3 bases, there was a span of 13 bases. Germline V lookup: CDR1 LNHNV, CDR2 YYDKDF (reference sequence).

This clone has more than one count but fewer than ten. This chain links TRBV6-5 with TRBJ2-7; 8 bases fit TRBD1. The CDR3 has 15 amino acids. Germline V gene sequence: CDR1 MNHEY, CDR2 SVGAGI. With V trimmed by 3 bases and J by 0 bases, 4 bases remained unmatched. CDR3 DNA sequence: TGTGCCAGCAGTTATCAGGGGGCTCACTCCTACGAGCAGTACTTC. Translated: CASSYQGAHSYEQYF.

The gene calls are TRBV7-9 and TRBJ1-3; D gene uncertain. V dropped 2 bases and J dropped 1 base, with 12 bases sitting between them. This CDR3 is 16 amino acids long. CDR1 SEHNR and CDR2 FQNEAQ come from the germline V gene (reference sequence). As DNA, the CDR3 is TGTGCCAGCAGCTTATACGGGCGTCGGTCTGGAAACACCATATATTTT. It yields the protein CASSLYGRRSGNTIYF.

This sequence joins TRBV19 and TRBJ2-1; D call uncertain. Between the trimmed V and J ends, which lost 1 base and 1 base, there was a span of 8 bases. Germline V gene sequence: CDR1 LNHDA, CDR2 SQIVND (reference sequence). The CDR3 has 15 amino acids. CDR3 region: CASSIGGGSYNEQFF. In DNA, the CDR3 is TGTGCCAGTAGTATAGGTGGTGGATCCTACAATGAGCAGTTCTTC.

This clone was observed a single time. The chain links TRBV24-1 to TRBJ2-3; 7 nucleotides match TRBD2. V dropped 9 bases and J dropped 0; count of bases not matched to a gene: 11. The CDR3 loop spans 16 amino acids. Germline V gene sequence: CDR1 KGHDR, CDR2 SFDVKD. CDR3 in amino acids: CATSEGGPPSTDTQYF. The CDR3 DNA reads TGTGCCACCTCGGAGGGAGGGCCTCCTAGCACAGATACGCAGTATTTT.

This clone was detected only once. Here the CDR3 reads CASSGMTGTEAFF. For the CDR3, the DNA is TGTGCCAGCAGCGGAATGACGGGCACTGAAGCTTTCTTT. The chain employs TRBV5-4 and TRBJ1-1, with D uncertain. Per germline, CDR1 SGHNT and CDR2 YYREEE (reference sequence). CDR3 length: 13 amino acids. The germline V and J ends were trimmed by 4 bases and 4 bases, with 11 bases remaining between them.

In DNA form, the CDR3 reads TGTGCCAGCAGCCAAGGTTTCGGCGGGGCAAATACGCAGTATTTT. As protein: CASSQGFGGANTQYF. The chain combines TRBV3-1 (or the pseudogene TRBV3-2) with TRBJ2-3; D is perhaps TRBD2 (6 bases). This CDR3 has 15 amino acids. The germline V gene encodes CDR1 LGHDT and CDR2 YNNKEL (reference sequence). V was shortened by 1 base and J by 7 bases, with 15 bases between the two germline ends.

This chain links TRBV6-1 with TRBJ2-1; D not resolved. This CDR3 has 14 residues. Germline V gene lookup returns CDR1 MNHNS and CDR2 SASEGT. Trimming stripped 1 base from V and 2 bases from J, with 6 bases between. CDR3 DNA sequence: TGTGCCAGCAGTGAAGGGAACCCCTACAATGAGCAGTTCTTC. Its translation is CASSEGNPYNEQFF.

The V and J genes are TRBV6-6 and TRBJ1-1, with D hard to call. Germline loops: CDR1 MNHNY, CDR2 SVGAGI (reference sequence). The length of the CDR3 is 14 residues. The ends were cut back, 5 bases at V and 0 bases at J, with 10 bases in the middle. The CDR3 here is CASSPPQLNTEAFF. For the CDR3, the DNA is TGTGCCAGCAGTCCACCACAGTTGAACACTGAAGCTTTCTTT.

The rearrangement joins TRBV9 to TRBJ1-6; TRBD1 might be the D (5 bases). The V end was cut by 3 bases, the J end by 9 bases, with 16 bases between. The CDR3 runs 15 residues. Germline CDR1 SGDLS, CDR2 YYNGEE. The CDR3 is CASSAGGAEGSPLHF. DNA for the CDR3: TGTGCCAGCAGCGCCGGAGGGGCGGAGGGTTCACCCCTCCACTTT.

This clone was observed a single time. The CDR3 region has the DNA TGTGCCAGCAGCATTAGCGGGGGGGGCAATGAGCAGTTCTTC. It encodes CASSISGGGNEQFF. The V call is TRBV7-3, the J call TRBJ2-1, with 11 bases lining up with TRBD2. Trimming cost V 5 bases and J 6 bases; bases outside gene matches: 3. CDR1 is SGHTA, CDR2 FQGTGA, per germline. CDR3 length: 14 amino acids.

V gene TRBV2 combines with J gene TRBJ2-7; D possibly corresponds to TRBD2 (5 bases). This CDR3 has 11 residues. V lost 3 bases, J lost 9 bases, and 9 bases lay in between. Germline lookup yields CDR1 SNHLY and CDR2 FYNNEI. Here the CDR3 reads CASSDPGRQYF. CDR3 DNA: TGTGCCAGCAGTGATCCGGGAAGGCAGTACTTC.

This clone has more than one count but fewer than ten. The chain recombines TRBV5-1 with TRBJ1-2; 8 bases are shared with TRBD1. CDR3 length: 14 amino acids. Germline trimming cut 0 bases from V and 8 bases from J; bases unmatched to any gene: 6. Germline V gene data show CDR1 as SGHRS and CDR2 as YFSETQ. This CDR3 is CASSLGQGTGGYTF. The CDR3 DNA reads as TGCGCCAGCAGCTTGGGACAGGGGACGGGCGGCTACACCTTC.

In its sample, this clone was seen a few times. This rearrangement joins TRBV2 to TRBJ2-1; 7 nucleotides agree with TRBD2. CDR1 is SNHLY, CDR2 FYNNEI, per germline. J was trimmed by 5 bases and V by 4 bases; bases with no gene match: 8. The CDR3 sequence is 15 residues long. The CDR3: CASSVGRGGNNEQFF. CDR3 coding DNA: TGTGCCAGCAGTGTTGGGCGGGGAGGGAACAATGAGCAGTTCTTC.

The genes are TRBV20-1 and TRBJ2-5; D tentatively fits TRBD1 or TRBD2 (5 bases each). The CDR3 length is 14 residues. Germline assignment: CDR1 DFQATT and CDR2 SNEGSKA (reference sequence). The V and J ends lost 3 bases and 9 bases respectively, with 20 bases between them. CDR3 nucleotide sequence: TGCAGTGCTAGTTTCTGGGAGACCGGCAGGGCCCAGTACTTC. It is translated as CSASFWETGRAQYF.

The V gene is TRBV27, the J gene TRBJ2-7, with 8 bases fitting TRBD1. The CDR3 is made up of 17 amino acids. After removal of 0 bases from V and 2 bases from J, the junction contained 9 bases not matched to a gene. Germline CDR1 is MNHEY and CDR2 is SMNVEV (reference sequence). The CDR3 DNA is TGTGCCAGCAGTTTATCGGGCAGGGGGCGGTTCACCTACGAGCAGTACTTC. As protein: CASSLSGRGRFTYEQYF.

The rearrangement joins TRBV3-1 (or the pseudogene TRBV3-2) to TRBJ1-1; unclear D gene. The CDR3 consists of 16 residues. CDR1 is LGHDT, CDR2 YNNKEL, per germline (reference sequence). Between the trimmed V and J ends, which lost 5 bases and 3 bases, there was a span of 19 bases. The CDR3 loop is CASSSPRTGNHTEAFF. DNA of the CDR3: TGTGCCAGCAGCTCACCACGGACCGGGAATCACACTGAAGCTTTCTTT.

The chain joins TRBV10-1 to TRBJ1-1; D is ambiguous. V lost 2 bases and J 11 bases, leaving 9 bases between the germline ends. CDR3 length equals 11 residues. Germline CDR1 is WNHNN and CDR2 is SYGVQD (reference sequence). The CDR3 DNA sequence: TGCGCCAGCAGTGAGGACGTTAGGGCTTTCTTT. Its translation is CASSEDVRAFF.

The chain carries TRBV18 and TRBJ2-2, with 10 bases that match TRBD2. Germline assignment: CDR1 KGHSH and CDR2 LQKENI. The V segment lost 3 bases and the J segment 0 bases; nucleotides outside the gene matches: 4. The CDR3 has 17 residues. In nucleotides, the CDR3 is TGTGCCAGCTCACCGTCTAGCGGGAGTTCGAACACCGGGGAGCTGTTTTTT. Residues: CASSPSSGSSNTGELFF.

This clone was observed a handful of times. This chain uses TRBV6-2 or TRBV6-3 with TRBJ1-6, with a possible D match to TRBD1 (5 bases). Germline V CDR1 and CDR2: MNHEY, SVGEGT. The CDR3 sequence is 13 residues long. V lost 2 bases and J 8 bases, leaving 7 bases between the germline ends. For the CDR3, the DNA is TGTGCCAGCAGTTACAGGGGTGATTCACCCCTCCACTTT. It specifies CASSYRGDSPLHF.

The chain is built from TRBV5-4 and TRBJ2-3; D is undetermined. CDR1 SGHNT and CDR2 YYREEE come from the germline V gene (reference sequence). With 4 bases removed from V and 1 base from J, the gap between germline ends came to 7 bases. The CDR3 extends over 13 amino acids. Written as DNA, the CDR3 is TGTGCCAGCAGCCCCCCGGGCACAGATACGCAGTATTTT. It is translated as CASSPPGTDTQYF.

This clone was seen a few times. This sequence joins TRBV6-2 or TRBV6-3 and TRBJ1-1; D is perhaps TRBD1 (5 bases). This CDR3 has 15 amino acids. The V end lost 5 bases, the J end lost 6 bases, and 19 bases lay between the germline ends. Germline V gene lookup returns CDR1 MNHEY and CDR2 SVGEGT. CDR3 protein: CASSVRVMVIAEAFF. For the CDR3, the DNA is TGTGCCAGCAGTGTCAGGGTCATGGTCATAGCTGAAGCTTTCTTT.

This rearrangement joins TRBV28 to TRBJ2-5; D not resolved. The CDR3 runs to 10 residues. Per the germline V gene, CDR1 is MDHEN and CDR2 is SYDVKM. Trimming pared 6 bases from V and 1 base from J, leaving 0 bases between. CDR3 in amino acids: CASSQETQYF. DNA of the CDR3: TGTGCCAGCAGCCAAGAGACCCAGTACTTC.

The CDR3 DNA is TGTGCCAGCAGCTTAGGACTAGCGGACAATGAGCAGTTCTTC. Translating gives CASSLGLADNEQFF. The rearrangement uses TRBV11-2 and TRBJ2-1, with TRBD2 matching over 9 bases. V was pared by 1 base and J by 5 bases, with 0 bases of the junction left unmatched. Looked up from germline, CDR1 is SGHAT and CDR2 is FQNNGV. The CDR3 totals 14 residues.